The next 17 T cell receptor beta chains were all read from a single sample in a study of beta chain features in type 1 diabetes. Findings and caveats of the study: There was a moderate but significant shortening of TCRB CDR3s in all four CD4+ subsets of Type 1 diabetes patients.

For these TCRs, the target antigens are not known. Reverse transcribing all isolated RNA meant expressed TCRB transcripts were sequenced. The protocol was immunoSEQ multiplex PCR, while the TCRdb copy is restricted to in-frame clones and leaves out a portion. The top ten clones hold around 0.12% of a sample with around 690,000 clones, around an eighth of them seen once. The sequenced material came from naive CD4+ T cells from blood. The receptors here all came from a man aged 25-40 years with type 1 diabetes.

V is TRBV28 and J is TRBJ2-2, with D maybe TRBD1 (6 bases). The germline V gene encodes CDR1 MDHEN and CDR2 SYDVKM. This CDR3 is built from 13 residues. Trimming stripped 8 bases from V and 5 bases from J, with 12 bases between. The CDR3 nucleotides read TGTGCCAGCCTTTTACAGGGAACCGGGGAGCTGTTTTTT. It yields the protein CASLLQGTGELFF.

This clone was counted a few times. CDR3 in DNA: TGTGCCAGCAGCCTCGGGGGCAGTCGAGAGACCCAGTACTTC. This sequence encodes CASSLGGSRETQYF. The V and J genes are TRBV4-2 and TRBJ2-5; D tentatively reads TRBD1 or TRBD2 (6 bases each). The V gene's germline CDR1 is LGHNA and CDR2 YNFKEQ. CDR3 length equals 14 residues. Trimming took 4 bases from V and 4 from J, leaving 13 bases between them.

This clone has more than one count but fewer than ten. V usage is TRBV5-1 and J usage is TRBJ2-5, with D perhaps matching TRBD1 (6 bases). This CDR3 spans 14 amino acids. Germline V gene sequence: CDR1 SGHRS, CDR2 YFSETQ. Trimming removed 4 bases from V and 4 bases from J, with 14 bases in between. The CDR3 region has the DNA TGCGCCAGCAGCGATCTACAGGGTAGAGAGACCCAGTACTTC. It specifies CASSDLQGRETQYF.

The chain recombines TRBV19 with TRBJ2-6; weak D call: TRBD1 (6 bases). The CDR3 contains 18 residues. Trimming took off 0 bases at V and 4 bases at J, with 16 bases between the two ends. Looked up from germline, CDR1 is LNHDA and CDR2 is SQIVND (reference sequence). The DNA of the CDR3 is TGTGCCAGTAGTATAGAGGGGGCGGCCCGGACGGGGGCCAACGTCCTGACTTTC. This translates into CASSIEGAARTGANVLTF.

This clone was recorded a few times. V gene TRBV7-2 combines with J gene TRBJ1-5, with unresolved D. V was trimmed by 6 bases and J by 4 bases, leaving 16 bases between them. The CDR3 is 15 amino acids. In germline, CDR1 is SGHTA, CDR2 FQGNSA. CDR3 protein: CASRGFTDPNQPQHF. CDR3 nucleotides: TGTGCCAGCAGGGGATTCACGGACCCGAATCAGCCCCAGCATTTT.

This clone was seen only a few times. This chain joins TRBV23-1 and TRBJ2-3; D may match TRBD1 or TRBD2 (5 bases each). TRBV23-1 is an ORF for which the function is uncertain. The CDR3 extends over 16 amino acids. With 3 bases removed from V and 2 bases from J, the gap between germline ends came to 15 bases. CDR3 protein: CASSQGVHHITDTQYF. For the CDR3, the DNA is TGCGCCAGCAGTCAGGGGGTCCACCATATCACAGATACGCAGTATTTT.

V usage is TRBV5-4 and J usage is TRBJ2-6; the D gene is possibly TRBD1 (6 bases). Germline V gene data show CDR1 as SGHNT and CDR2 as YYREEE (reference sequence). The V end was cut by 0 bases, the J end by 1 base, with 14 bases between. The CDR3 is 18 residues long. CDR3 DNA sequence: TGTGCCAGCAGCTTGGCGGCAGGACAGCGTTCTGGGGCCAACGTCCTGACTTTC. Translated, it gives CASSLAAGQRSGANVLTF.

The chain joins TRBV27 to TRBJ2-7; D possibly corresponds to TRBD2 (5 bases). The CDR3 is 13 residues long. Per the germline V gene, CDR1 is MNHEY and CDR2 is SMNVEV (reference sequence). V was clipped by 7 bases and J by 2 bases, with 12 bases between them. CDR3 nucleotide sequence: TGTGCCAGCATCTCGGGAACTACCTACGAGCAGTACTTC. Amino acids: CASISGTTYEQYF.

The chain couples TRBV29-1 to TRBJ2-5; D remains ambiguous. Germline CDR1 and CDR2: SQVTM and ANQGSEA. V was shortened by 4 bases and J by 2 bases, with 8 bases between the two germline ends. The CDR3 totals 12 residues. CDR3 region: CSVASSQETQYF. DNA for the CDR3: TGCAGCGTTGCCTCAAGTCAAGAGACCCAGTACTTC.

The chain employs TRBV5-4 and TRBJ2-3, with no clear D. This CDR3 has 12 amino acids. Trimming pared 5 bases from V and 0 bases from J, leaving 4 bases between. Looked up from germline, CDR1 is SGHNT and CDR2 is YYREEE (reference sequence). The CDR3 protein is CASSSSTDTQYF. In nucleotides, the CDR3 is TGTGCCAGCAGTTCAAGCACAGATACGCAGTATTTT.

The CDR3 here is CASSRPLAKNIQYF. The CDR3, as DNA: TGCGCCAGCAGTCGACCCTTAGCCAAAAACATTCAGTACTTC. V gene TRBV10-2 combines with J gene TRBJ2-4; D is undetermined. The length of the CDR3 is 14 residues. CDR1 is WSHSY and CDR2 is SAAADI in the germline V gene. V lost 5 bases and J 0 bases, leaving 8 bases between the germline ends.

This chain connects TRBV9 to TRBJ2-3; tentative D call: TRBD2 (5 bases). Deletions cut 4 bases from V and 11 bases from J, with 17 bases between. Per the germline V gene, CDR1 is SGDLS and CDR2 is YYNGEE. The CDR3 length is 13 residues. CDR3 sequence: CASSPGVPTRQYF. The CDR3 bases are TGTGCCAGCAGCCCCGGGGTGCCCACAAGGCAGTATTTT.

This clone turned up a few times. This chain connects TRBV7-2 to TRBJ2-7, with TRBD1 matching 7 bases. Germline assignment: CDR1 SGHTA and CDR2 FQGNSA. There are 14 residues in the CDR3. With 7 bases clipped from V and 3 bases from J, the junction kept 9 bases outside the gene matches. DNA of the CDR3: TGTGCCAGCACCATACAGGGACAGATCTACGAGCAGTACTTC. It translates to CASTIQGQIYEQYF.

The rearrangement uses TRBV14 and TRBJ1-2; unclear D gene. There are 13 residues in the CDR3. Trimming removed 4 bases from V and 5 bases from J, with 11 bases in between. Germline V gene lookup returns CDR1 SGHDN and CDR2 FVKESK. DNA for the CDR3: TGTGCCAGCAGCCCGGCGGGAGGGTATGGCTACACCTTC. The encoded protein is CASSPAGGYGYTF.

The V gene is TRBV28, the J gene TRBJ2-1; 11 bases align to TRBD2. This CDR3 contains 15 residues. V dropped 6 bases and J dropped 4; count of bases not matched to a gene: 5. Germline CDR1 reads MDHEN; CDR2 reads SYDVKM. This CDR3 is CASSPTSGAYNEQFF. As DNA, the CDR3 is TGTGCCAGCAGCCCGACTAGCGGGGCGTACAATGAGCAGTTCTTC.

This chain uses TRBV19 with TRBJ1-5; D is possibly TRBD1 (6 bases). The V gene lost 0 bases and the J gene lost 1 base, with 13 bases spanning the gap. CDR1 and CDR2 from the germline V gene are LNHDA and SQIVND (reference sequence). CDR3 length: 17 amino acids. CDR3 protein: CASSIDDRPASNQPQHF. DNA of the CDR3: TGTGCCAGTAGTATAGACGACAGGCCAGCGAGCAATCAGCCCCAGCATTTT.

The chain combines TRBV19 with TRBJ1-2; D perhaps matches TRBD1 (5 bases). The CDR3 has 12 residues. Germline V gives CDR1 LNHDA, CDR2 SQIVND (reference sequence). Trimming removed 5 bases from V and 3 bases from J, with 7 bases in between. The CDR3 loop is CASSQGDYGYTF. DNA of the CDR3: TGTGCCAGTAGTCAGGGTGACTATGGCTACACCTTC. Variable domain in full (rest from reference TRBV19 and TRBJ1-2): DGGITQSPKYLFRKEGQNVTLSCEQNLNHDAMYWYRQDPGQGLRLIYYSQIVNDFQKGDIAEGYSVSREKKESFPLTVTSAQKNPTAFYLCASSQGDYGYTFGSGTRLTVV.